This T cell receptor (beta chain) was sequenced in a study of shared clonotypes between healthy human individuals. Terminally differentiated effector memory CD45RA+ cells were excluded from the naive CD8 cells, which were CD45RO-negative and positively selected for CCR7. Every contributor of samples was a Caucasian grown-up residing in Nashville, Tennessee. TCRdb's table, derived via immunoSEQ multiplex PCR, lists solely in-frame clones and lacks some. The sample yields fewer than 1 million clones, roughly 96% seen once. Sequenced material: naive CD8+ T cells sorted from blood. The source of this sequence is a man aged 25-45 years in good health.

CDR3 region: CAISLAAYNEQFF. DNA for the CDR3: TGTGCCATCAGCCTAGCGGCCTACAATGAGCAGTTCTTC. The J gene is TRBJ2-1, the V gene TRBV10-3; TRBD2 aligns across 7 bases. V shed 6 bases and J 2 bases; nucleotides not matched to a gene: 1. CDR1 and CDR2 from the germline V gene are ENHRY and SYGVKD. CDR3 size: 13 residues.